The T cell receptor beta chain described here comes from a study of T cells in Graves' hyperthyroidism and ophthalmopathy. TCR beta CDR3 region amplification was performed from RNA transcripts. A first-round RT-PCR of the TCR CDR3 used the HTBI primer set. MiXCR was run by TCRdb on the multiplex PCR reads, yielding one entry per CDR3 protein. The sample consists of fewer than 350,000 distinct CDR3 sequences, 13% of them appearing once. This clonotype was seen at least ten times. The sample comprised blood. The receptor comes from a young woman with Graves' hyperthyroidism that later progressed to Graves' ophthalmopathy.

The CDR3 bases are TGTGCCAGCAGTTACGACGGGAGAGATACGCAGTATTTT. This gives the protein CASSYDGRDTQYF. The chain uses TRBV6-1 and TRBJ2-3; the D gene is possibly TRBD2 (6 bases). The CDR3 extends over 13 amino acids. V was trimmed by 5 bases and J by 5 bases, leaving 11 bases between them. Germline lookup yields CDR1 MNHNS and CDR2 SASEGT.